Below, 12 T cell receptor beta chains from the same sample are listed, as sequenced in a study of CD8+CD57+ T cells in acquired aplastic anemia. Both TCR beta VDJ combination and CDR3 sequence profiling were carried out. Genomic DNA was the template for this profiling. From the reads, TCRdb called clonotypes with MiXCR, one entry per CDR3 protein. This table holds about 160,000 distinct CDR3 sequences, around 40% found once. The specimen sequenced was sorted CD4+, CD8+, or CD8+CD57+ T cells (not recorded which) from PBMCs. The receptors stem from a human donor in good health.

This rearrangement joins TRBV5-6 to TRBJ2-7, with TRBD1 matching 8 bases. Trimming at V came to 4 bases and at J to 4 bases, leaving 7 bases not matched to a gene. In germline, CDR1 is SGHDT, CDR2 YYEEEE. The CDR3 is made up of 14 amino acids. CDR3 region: CASSTWTGYYEQYF. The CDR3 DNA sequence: TGTGCCAGCAGCACCTGGACAGGGTATTACGAGCAGTACTTC.

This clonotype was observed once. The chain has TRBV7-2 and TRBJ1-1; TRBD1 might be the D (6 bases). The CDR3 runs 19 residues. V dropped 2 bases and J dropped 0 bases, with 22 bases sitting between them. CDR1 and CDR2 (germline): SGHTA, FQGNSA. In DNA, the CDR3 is TGTGCCAGCAGCTTACCCCTCCAGGGGAGGGAAAGGTTGAACACTGAAGCTTTCTTT. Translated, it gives CASSLPLQGRERLNTEAFF.

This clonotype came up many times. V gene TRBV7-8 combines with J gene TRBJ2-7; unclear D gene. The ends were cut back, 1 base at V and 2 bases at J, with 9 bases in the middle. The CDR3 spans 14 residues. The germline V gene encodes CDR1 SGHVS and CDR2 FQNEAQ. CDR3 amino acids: CASSLGGLTYEQYF. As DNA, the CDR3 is TGTGCCAGCAGCTTAGGAGGTCTAACCTACGAGCAGTACTTC. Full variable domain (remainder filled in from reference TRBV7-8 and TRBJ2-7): GAGVSQSPRYKVAKRGQDVALRCDPISGHVSLFWYQQALGQGPEFLTYFQNEAQLDKSGLPSDRFFAERPEGSVSTLKIQRTQQEDSAVYLCASSLGGLTYEQYFGPGTRLTVT.

Here the CDR3 reads CSARVRLAGVETQYF. In DNA, the CDR3 is TGCAGTGCTAGAGTCAGACTAGCGGGAGTCGAGACCCAGTACTTC. The V and J genes are TRBV20-1 and TRBJ2-5; 12 bases match TRBD2. The CDR3 covers 15 residues. Germline CDR1 is DFQATT and CDR2 is SNEGSKA (reference sequence). Trimming at V came to 1 base and at J to 5 bases, leaving 5 bases not matched to a gene.

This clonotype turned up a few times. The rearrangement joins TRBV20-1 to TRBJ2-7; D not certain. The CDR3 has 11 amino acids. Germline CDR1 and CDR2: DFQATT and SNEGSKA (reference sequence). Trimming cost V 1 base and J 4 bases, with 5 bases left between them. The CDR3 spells CSARADYEQYF. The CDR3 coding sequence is TGCAGTGCTAGAGCCGATTACGAGCAGTACTTC.

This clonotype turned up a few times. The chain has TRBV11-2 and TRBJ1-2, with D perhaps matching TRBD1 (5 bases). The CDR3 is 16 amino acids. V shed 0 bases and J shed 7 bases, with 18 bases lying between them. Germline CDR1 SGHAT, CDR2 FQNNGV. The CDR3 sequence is CASSLDGSLKRGGYTF. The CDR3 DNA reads TGTGCCAGCAGCTTAGATGGTTCACTAAAGAGGGGTGGCTACACCTTC.

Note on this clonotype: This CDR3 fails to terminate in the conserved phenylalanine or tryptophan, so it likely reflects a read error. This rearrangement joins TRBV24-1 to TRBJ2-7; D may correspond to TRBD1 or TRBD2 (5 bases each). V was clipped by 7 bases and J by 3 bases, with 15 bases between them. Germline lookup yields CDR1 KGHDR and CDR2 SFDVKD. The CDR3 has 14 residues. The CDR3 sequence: CATSSGTPSYEQYL. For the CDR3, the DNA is TGTGCCACCAGCTCCGGGACGCCCAGCTACGAGCAGTACCTC.

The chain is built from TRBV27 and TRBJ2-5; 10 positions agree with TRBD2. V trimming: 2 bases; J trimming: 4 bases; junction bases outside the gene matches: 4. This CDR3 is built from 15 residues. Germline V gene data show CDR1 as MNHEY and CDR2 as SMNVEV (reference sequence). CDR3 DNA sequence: TGTGCCAGCAGTTTACTAGCGGGGGTAGGAGAGACCCAGTACTTC. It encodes CASSLLAGVGETQYF.

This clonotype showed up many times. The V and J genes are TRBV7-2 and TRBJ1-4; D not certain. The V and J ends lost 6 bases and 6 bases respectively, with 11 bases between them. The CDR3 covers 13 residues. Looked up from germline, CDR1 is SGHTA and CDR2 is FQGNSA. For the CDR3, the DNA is TGTGCCAGCAGGCCACCCTCCCATGAAAAACTGTTTTTT. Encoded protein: CASRPPSHEKLFF.

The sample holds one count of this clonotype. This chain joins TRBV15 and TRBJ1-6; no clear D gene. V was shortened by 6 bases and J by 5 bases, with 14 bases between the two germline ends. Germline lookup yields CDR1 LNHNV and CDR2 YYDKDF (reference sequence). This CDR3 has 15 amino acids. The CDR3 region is CATRESYSDNSPLHF. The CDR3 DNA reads TGTGCCACCAGGGAATCCTATTCAGATAATTCACCCCTCCACTTT.

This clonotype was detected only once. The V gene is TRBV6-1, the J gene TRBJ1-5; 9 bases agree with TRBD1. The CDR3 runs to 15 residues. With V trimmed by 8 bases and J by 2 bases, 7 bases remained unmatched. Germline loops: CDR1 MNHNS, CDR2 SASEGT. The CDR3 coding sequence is TGTGCCAGCGGTAAAACAGGGGGCGGCAATCAGCCCCAGCATTTT. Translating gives CASGKTGGGNQPQHF.

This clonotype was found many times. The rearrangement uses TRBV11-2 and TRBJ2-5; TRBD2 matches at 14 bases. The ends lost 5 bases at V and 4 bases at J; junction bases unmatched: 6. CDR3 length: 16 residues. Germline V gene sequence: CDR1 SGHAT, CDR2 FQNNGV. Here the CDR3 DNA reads TGTGCCAGCAGCCCAGGACTAGCGGGAGGACGAGAGACCCAGTACTTC. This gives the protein CASSPGLAGGRETQYF.